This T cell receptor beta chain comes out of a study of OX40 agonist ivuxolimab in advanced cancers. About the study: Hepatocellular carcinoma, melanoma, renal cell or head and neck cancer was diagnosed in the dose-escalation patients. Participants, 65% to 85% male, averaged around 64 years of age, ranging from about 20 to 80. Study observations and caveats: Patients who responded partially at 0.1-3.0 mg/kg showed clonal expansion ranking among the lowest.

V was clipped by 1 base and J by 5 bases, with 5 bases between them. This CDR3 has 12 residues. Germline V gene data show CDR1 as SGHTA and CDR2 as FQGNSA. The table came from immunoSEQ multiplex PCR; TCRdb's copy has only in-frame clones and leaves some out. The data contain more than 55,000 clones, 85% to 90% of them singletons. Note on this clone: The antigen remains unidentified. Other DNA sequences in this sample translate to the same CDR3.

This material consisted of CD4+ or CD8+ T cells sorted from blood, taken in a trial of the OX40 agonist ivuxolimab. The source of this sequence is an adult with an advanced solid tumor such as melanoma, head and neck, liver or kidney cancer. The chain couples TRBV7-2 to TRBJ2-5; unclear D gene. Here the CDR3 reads CASSLVGETQYF. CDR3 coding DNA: TGTGCCAGCAGCTTAGTCGGGGAGACCCAGTACTTC.